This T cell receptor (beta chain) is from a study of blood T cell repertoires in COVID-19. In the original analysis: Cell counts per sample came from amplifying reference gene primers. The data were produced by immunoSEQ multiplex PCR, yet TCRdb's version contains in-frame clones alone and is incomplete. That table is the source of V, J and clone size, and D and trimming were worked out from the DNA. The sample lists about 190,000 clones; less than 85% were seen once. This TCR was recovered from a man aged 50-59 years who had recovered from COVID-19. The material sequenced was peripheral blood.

As DNA, the CDR3 is TGTGCCAGCAGCGGGCCGGGACTAGCGGGAGGCGGGCAGTACTTC. Translating gives CASSGPGLAGGGQYF. This chain links TRBV25-1 with TRBJ2-7; TRBD2 aligns across 15 bases. This CDR3 comprises 15 residues. Per the germline V gene, CDR1 is MGHDK and CDR2 is SYGVNS. Trimming took 6 bases from V and 9 from J; bases not matched to a gene: 9.